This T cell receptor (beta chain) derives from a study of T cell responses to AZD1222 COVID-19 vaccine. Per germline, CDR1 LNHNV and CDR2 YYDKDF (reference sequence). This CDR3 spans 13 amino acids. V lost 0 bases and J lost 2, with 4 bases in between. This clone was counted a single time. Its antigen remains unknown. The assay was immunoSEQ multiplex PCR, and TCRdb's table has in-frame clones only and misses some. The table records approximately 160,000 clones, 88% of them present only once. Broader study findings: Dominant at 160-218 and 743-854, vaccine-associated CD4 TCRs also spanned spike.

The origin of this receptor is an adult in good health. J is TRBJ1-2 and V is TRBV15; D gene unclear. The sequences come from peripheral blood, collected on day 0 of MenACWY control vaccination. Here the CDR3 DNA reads TGTGCCACCAGCAGAGACAGGAACTATGGCTACACCTTC. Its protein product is CATSRDRNYGYTF.